Each of the 16 T cell receptor beta chains below was sequenced from the same sample in a study of T cells in localized non-small cell lung cancer. Here immunoSEQ multiplex PCR was the method, and the copy in TCRdb shows in-frame clones only, minus some. The sample consists of around 50,000 clones, just over 85% of them appearing once. The sample in question was peripheral blood, obtained before any cancer treatment. The source is a woman aged 35 to 75 with stage I lung adenocarcinoma.

The rearrangement uses TRBV19 and TRBJ1-1; no clear D. With 4 bases removed from V and 4 bases from J, the gap between germline ends came to 13 bases. Germline V CDR1 and CDR2: LNHDA, SQIVND (reference sequence). The CDR3 runs to 14 residues. CDR3 region: CASSTHKGGTEAFF. In DNA form, the CDR3 reads TGTGCCAGTAGTACCCATAAAGGCGGCACTGAAGCTTTCTTT. Full variable domain (remainder filled in from reference TRBV19 and TRBJ1-1): DGGITQSPKYLFRKEGQNVTLSCEQNLNHDAMYWYRQDPGQGLRLIYYSQIVNDFQKGDIAEGYSVSREKKESFPLTVTSAQKNPTAFYLCASSTHKGGTEAFFGQGTRLTVV.

The chain carries TRBV30 and TRBJ1-6; TRBD1 agrees at 12 bases. This CDR3 is built from 15 residues. The germline V gene has CDR1 GTSNPN and CDR2 SVGIG (reference sequence). Trimming cost V 8 bases and J 6 bases; bases outside gene matches: 8. CDR3: CATPGQGALNSPLHF. The CDR3 DNA is TGTGCCACCCCGGGACAGGGGGCGCTTAATTCACCCCTCCACTTT.

This clone was seen only once. The chain couples TRBV18 to TRBJ1-1; D uncertain. CDR1 is KGHSH, CDR2 LQKENI, per germline. The V end lost 0 bases, the J end lost 0 bases, and 8 bases lay between the germline ends. This CDR3 contains 15 residues. CDR3 sequence reads: CASSPPSQMNTEAFF. CDR3 bases: TGTGCCAGCTCACCACCTTCACAGATGAACACTGAAGCTTTCTTT.

CDR3: CASSWGEGNTEAFF. Here the CDR3 DNA reads TGTGCCAGCAGCTGGGGGGAGGGAAACACTGAAGCTTTCTTT. The V call is TRBV5-6, the J call TRBJ1-1; TRBD1 might be the D (5 bases). The germline gives CDR1 SGHDT, CDR2 YYEEEE. The CDR3 runs 14 residues. V was shortened by 3 bases and J by 2 bases, with 11 bases between the two germline ends.

This rearrangement joins TRBV6-5 to TRBJ2-7; D is undetermined. Germline V lookup: CDR1 MNHEY, CDR2 SVGAGI. The CDR3 totals 14 residues. V gave up 0 bases and J gave up 5 bases, with 11 bases separating them. The chain's CDR3 is CASSYSPLPHEQYF. The CDR3 DNA reads TGTGCCAGCAGTTACTCCCCCCTGCCCCACGAGCAGTACTTC.

The chain uses TRBV19 and TRBJ2-2; D remains unclear. This CDR3 comprises 13 residues. Per the germline V gene, CDR1 is LNHDA and CDR2 is SQIVND (reference sequence). V shed 3 bases and J shed 7 bases, with 9 bases lying between them. The CDR3 DNA reads TGTGCCAGTAGTATGGTTTGGCTCGGGGAGCTGTTTTTT. Its protein product is CASSMVWLGELFF.

This sequence joins TRBV30 and TRBJ1-1, with TRBD1 as a possible D gene (5 bases). The V and J ends lost 1 base and 2 bases respectively, with 8 bases between them. This CDR3 is 13 amino acids long. Germline CDR1 reads GTSNPN; CDR2 reads SVGIG (reference sequence). The CDR3 loop reads CAWSGQINTEAFF. The CDR3 DNA reads as TGTGCCTGGAGTGGACAGATTAACACTGAAGCTTTCTTT.

This clone was picked up a small number of times. The chain uses TRBV7-2 and TRBJ1-2; D not resolved. The CDR3 consists of 13 residues. In germline, CDR1 is SGHTA, CDR2 FQGNSA. Trimming took off 1 base at V and 8 bases at J, with 11 bases between the two ends. CDR3 amino acids: CASSLGEGGGYTF. CDR3 DNA: TGTGCCAGCAGCTTAGGGGAGGGTGGAGGCTACACCTTC.

This chain links TRBV6-4 with TRBJ2-2; 9 bases align to TRBD1. The CDR3 has 15 residues. The germline V gene encodes CDR1 MRHNA and CDR2 SNTAGT. The trim removed 5 bases at V and 5 bases at J, leaving 6 bases unmatched. The CDR3 spells CASSPGGQGTGELFF. The CDR3 nucleotides read TGTGCCAGCAGTCCCGGAGGACAGGGGACCGGGGAGCTGTTTTTT.

The chain combines TRBV7-6 with TRBJ2-3; tentatively, D is TRBD2 (6 bases). The CDR3 sequence is 15 residues long. Germline-derived CDR1 and CDR2 are SGHVS and FNYEAQ. The ends were cut back, 5 bases at V and 2 bases at J, with 14 bases in the middle. CDR3 sequence: CASSEGLKVTDTQYF. In DNA form, the CDR3 reads TGTGCCAGCAGCGAGGGACTGAAAGTCACAGATACGCAGTATTTT.

This clone was detected a few times. V is TRBV6-1 and J is TRBJ2-3; a possible D gene is TRBD1 (6 bases). The germline gives CDR1 MNHNS, CDR2 SASEGT. V lost 5 bases, J lost 11 bases, and 14 bases lay in between. The CDR3 spans 12 residues. In nucleotides, the CDR3 is TGTGCCAGCAGTCTTGACAGGATCCTGCAGTATTTT. It yields the protein CASSLDRILQYF.

The chain is built from TRBV7-2 and TRBJ2-7; 12 bases align to TRBD2. V lost 5 bases, J lost 4 bases, and 6 bases stayed unmatched. The CDR3 spans 15 residues. Germline V CDR1 and CDR2: SGHTA, FQGNSA. The CDR3 is CASSLGTSGLYEQYF. CDR3 bases: TGTGCCAGCAGCCTTGGGACTAGCGGGCTTTACGAGCAGTACTTC.

The V call is TRBV6-5, the J call TRBJ1-1, with 8 bases lining up with TRBD1. Germline CDR1 and CDR2: MNHEY and SVGAGI. The trim removed 8 bases at V and 7 bases at J, leaving 6 bases unmatched. There are 12 residues in the CDR3. CDR3 nucleotide sequence: TGTGCCAGCGGAGGAGGACAGGGTGAAGCTTTCTTT. Its translation is CASGGGQGEAFF.

The chain links TRBV4-3 to TRBJ2-2; D is ambiguous. CDR3 length: 15 residues. With 2 bases removed from V and 2 bases from J, the gap between germline ends came to 9 bases. From germline, CDR1 is LGHNA and CDR2 YSLEER. The CDR3 DNA follows: TGCGCCAGCAGCCAAATTATAGACAACACCGGGGAGCTGTTTTTT. It translates to CASSQIIDNTGELFF.

The chain recombines TRBV2 with TRBJ1-1, with 7 nucleotides matching TRBD1. There are 14 residues in the CDR3. In germline, CDR1 is SNHLY, CDR2 FYNNEI. Unmatched junction bases numbered 8, after V lost 6 bases and J lost 4 bases. CDR3: CASSIDRVGTEAFF. The CDR3 nucleotides read TGTGCCAGCAGCATAGACAGGGTCGGCACTGAAGCTTTCTTT.

The chain recombines TRBV6-1 with TRBJ1-2, with D unclear. Deletions cut 8 bases from V and 4 bases from J, with 11 bases between. In germline, CDR1 is MNHNS, CDR2 SASEGT. The CDR3 extends over 12 amino acids. CDR3 region: CASGQAIYGYTF. The CDR3 DNA reads as TGTGCCAGCGGGCAGGCGATCTATGGCTACACCTTC.